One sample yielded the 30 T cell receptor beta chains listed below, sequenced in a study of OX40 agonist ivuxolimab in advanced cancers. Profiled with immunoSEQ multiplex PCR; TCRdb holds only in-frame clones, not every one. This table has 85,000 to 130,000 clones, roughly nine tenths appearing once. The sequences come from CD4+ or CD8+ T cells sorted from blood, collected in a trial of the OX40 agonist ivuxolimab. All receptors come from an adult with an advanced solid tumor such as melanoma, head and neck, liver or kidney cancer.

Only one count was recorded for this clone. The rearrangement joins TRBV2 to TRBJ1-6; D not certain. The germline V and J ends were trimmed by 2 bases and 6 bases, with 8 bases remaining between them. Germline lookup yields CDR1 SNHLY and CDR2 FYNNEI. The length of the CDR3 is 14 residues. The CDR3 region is CASSEWQANSPLHF. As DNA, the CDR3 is TGTGCCAGCAGTGAATGGCAGGCTAATTCACCCCTCCACTTT.

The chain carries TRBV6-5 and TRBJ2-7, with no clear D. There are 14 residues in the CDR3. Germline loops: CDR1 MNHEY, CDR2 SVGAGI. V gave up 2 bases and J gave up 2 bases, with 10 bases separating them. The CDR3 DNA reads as TGTGCCAGCAGTTACGCTGGGTCGGCCTACGAGCAGTACTTC. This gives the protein CASSYAGSAYEQYF.

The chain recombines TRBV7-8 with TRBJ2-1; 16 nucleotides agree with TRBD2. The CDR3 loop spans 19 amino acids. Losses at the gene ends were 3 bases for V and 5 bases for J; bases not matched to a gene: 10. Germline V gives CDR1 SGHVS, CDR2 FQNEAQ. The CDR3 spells CASSLTPGTSGGADNEQFF. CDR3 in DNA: TGTGCCAGCAGCTTGACACCCGGGACTAGCGGGGGGGCCGACAATGAGCAGTTCTTC.

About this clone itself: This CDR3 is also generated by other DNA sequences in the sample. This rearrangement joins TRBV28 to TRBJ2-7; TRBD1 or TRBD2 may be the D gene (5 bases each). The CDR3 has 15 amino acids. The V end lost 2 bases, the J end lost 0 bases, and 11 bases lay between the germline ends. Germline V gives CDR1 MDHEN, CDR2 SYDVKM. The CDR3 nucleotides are TGTGCCAGCAGTTTACCCGGGGCCACCTCCTACGAGCAGTACTTC. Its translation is CASSLPGATSYEQYF. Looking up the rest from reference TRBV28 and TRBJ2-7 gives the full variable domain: DVKVTQSSRYLVKRTGEKVFLECVQDMDHENMFWYRQDPGLGLRLIYFSYDVKMKEKGDIPEGYSVSREKKERFSLILESASTNQTSMYLCASSLPGATSYEQYFGPGTRLTVT.

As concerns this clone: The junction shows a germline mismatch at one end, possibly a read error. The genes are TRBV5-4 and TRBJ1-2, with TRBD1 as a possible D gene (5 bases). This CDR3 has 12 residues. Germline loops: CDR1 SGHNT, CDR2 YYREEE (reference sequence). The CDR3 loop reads CASTLLGAGYTF. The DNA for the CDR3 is TGTGCCAGCACCTTGTTAGGGGCTGGCTACACCTTC.

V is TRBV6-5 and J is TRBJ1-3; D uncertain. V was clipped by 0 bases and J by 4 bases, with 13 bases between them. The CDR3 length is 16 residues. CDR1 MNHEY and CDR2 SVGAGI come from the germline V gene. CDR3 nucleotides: TGTGCCAGCAGTTACTCGGGAGGTATAGGGGGAAACACCATATATTTT. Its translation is CASSYSGGIGGNTIYF.

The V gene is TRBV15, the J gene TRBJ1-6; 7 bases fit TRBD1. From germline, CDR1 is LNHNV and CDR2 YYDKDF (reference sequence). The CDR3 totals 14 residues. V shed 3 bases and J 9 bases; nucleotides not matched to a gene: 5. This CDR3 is CATSRTTGVSPLHF. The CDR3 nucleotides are TGTGCCACCAGCAGGACCACAGGGGTTTCACCCCTCCACTTT.

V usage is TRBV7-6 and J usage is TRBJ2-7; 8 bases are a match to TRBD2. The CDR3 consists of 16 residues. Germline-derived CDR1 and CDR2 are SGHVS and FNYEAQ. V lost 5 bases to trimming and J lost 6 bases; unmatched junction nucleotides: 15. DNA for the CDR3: TGTGCCAGCAGCCTCCGGGGGGGGCAGGGAACCGCCGAGCAGTACTTC. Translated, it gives CASSLRGGQGTAEQYF.

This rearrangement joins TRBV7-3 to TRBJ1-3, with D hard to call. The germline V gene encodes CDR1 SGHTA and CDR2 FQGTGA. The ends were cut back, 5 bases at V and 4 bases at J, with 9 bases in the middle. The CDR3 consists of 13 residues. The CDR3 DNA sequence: TGTGCCAGCAGCGCCGTGCACGGAAACACCATATATTTT. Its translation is CASSAVHGNTIYF.

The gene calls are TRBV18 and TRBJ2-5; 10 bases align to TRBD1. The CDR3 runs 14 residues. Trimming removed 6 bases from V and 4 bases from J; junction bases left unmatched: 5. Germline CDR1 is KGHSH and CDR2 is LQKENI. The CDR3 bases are TGTGCCAGCTCGCCGGGACAGGGGAGAGAGACCCAGTACTTC. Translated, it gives CASSPGQGRETQYF. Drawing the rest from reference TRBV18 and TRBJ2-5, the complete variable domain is NAGVMQNPRHLVRRRGQEARLRCSPMKGHSHVYWYRQLPEEGLKFMVYLQKENIIDESGMPKERFSAEFPKEGPSILRIQQVVRGDSAAYFCASSPGQGRETQYFGPGTRLLVL.

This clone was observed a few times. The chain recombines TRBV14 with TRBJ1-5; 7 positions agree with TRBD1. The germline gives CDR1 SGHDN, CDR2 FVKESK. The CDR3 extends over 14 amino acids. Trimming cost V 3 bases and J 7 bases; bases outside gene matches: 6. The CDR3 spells CASSQTQGWQPQHF. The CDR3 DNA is TGTGCCAGCAGCCAGACACAGGGGTGGCAGCCCCAGCATTTT.

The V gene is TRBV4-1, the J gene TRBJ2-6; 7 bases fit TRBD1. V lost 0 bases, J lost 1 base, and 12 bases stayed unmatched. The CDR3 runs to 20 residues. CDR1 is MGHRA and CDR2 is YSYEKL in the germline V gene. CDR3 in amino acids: CASSQDSLKGGPSGANVLTF. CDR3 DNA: TGCGCCAGCAGCCAAGATTCCCTCAAAGGGGGCCCATCTGGGGCCAACGTCCTGACTTTC.

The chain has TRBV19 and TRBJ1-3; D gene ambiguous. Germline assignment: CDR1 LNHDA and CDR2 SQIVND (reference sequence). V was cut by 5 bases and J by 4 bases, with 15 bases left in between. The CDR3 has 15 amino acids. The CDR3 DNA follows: TGTGCCAGTAGTTCATTGGGAGGTCGGGGAAACACCATATATTTT. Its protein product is CASSSLGGRGNTIYF.

The CDR3 DNA is TGTGCCAGCAGTTACCAAGCGGCAGGGGAGAACACTGAAGCTTTCTTT. It specifies CASSYQAAGENTEAFF. This rearrangement joins TRBV6-5 to TRBJ1-1, with TRBD1 as a possible D gene (6 bases). Germline V gene sequence: CDR1 MNHEY, CDR2 SVGAGI. Trimming stripped 2 bases from V and 1 base from J, with 14 bases between. This CDR3 is 16 amino acids long.

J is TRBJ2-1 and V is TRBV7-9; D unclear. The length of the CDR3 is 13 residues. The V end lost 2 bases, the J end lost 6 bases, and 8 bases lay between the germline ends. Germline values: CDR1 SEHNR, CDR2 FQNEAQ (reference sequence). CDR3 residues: CASSLQELNEQFF. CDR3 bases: TGTGCCAGCAGCTTACAGGAGCTCAATGAGCAGTTCTTC.

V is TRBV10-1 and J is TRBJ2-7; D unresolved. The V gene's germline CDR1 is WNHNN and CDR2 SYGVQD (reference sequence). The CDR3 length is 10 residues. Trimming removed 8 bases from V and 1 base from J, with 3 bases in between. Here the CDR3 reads CASQSYEQYF. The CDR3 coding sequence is TGCGCCAGCCAGTCCTACGAGCAGTACTTC.

DNA for the CDR3: TGCAGCGTTGAGCTGGGGGAGACCCAGTACTTC. Its translation: CSVELGETQYF. This sequence joins TRBV29-1 and TRBJ2-5; the D is unclear. Germline V gene data show CDR1 as SQVTM and CDR2 as ANQGSEA. There are 11 residues in the CDR3. Trimming removed 3 bases from V and 5 bases from J, with 7 bases in between.

The CDR3 DNA reads TGTGCCAGCAGTTTAGGACAGGGGGCTTTCAACACCATATATTTT. Its protein is CASSLGQGAFNTIYF. This chain joins TRBV28 and TRBJ1-3, with 11 positions matching TRBD1. V lost 2 bases, J lost 7 bases, and 4 bases stayed unmatched. The CDR3 has 15 residues. The germline V gene encodes CDR1 MDHEN and CDR2 SYDVKM.

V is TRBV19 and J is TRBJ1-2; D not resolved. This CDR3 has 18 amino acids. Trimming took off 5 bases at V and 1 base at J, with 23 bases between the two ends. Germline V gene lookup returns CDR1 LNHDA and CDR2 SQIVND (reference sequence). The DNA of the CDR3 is TGTGCCAGTAGTGTTTCGGGAGCCTCGAGTTTTTTTAACTATGGCTACACCTTC. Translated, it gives CASSVSGASSFFNYGYTF.

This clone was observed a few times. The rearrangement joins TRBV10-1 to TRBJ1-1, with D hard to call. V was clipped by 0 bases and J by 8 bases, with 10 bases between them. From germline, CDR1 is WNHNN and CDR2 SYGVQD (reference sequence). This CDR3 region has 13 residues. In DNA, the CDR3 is TGCGCCAGCAGTGAGTCGTTAGGCAGGGAAGCTTTCTTT. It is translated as CASSESLGREAFF.

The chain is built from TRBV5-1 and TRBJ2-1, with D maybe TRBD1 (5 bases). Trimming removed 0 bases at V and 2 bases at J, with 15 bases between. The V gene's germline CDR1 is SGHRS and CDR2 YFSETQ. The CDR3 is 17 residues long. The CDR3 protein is CASSLGPSGSAYNEQFF. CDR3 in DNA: TGCGCCAGCAGCTTGGGGCCTTCAGGGTCGGCCTACAATGAGCAGTTCTTC.

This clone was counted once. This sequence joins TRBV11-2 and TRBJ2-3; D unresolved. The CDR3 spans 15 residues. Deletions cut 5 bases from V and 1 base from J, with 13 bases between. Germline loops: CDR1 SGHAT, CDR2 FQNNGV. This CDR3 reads CASSPRYGGTDTQYF. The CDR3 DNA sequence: TGTGCCAGCAGCCCTAGGTACGGTGGCACAGATACGCAGTATTTT.

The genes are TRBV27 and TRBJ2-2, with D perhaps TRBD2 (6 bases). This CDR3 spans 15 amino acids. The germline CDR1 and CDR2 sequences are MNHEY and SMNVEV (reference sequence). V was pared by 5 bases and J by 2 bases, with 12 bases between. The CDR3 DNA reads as TGTGCCAGCAGTGCCAGGCGGGGTAACACCGGGGAGCTGTTTTTT. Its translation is CASSARRGNTGELFF.

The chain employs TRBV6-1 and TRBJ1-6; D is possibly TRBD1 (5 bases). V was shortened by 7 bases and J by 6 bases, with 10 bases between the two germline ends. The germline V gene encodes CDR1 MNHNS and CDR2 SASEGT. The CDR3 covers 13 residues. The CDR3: CASMKGSNSPLHF. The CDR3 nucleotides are TGTGCCAGCATGAAGGGGTCTAATTCACCCCTCCACTTT.

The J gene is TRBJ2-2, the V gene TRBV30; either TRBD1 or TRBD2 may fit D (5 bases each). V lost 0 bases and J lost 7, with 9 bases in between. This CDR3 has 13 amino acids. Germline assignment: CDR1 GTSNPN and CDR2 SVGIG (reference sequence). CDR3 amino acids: CAWSVGAGGELFF. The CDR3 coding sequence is TGTGCCTGGAGTGTAGGGGCGGGCGGGGAGCTGTTTTTT.

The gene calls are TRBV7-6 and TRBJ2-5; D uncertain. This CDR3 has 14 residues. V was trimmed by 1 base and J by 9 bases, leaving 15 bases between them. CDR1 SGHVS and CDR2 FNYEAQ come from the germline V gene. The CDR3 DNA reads TGTGCCAGCAGCTTAGGGGGTATATCGTGGGCCCAGTACTTC. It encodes CASSLGGISWAQYF.

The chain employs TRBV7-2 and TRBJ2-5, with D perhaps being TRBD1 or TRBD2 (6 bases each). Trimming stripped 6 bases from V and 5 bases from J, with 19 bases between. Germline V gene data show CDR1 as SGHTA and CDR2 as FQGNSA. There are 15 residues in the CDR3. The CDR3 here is CASSRTRGAGETQYF. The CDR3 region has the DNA TGTGCCAGCAGTCGGACAAGGGGGGCGGGGGAGACCCAGTACTTC.

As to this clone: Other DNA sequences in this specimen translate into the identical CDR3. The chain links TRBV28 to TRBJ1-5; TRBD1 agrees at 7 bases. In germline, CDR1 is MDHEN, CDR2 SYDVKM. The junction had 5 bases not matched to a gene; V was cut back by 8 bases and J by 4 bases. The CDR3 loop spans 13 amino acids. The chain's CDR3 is CASRQGTNQPQHF. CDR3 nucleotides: TGTGCCAGCCGACAGGGAACAAATCAGCCCCAGCATTTT.

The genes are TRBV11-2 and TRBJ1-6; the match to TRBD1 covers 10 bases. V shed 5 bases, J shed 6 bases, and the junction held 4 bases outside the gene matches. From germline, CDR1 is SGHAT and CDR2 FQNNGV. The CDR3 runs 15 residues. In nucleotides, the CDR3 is TGTGCCAGCAGCACCGGGACAGGGGCTAATTCACCCCTCCACTTT. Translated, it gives CASSTGTGANSPLHF.

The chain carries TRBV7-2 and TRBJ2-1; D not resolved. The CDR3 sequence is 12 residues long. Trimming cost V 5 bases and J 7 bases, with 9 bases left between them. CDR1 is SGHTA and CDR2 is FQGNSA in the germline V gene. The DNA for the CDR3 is TGTGCCAGCAGCAACCTAGGGAATGAGCAGTTCTTC. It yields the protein CASSNLGNEQFF.